This T cell receptor (beta chain) was documented in a study of shared clonotypes between healthy human individuals. This clone was seen a few times. CDR1 is SGHRS, CDR2 YFSETQ, per germline. Trimming removed 7 bases from V and 8 bases from J, with 16 bases in between. CDR3 size: 13 residues. Profiling relied on immunoSEQ multiplex PCR, and the TCRdb table lists in-frame clones only, not all of them. The table records about 92,000 clones, over 60% of them present only once. The sequence was collected from a man aged 25-45 years in good health. Sample: memory CD8+ T cells sorted from blood. This sample's subset: CD45RO+ cells pooled with CCR7-negative TemRA cells. V gene TRBV5-1 combines with J gene TRBJ2-1; no reliable D call. DNA for the CDR3: TGCGCCAGCGCGATTTTCATAGCCGATGAGCAGTTCTTC. It codes for CASAIFIADEQFF.